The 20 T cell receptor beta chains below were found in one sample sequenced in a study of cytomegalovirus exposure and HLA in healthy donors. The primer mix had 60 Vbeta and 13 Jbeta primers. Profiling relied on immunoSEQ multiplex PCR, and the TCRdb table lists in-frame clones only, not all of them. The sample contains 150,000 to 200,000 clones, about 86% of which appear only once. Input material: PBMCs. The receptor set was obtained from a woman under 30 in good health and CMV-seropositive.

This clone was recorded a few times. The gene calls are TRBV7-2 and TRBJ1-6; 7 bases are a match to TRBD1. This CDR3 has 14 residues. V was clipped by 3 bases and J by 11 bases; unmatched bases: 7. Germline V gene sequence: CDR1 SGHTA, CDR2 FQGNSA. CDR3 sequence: CASSFRTGWPPLHF. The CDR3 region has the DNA TGTGCCAGCAGCTTCCGGACAGGTTGGCCACCCCTCCACTTT.

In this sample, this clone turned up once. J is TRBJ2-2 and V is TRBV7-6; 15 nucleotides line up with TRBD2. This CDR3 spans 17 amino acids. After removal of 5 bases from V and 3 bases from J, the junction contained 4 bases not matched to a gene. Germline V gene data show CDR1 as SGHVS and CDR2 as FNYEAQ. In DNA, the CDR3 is TGTGCCAGCAGCCCTTGGACTAGCGGGGGGGACACCGGGGAGCTGTTTTTT. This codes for CASSPWTSGGDTGELFF.

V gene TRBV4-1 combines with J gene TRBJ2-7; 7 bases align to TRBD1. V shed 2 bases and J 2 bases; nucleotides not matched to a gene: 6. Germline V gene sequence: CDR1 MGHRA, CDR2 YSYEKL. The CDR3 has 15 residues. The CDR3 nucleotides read TGCGCCAGCAGCCAAAGACAGGGTTCCCCCTACGAGCAGTACTTC. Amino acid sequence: CASSQRQGSPYEQYF.

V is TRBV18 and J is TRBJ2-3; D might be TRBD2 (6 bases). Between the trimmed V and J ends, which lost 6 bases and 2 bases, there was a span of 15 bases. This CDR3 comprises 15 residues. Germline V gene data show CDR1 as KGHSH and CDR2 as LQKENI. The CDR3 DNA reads TGTGCCAGCTCCCTAGGGGACTCTCACACAGATACGCAGTATTTT. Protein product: CASSLGDSHTDTQYF.

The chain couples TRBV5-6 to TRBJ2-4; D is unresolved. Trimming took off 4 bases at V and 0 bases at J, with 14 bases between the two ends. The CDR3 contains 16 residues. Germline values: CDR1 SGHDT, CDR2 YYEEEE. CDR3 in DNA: TGTGCCAGCAGCCCACCAAAAATACAAGCCAAAAACATTCAGTACTTC. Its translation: CASSPPKIQAKNIQYF. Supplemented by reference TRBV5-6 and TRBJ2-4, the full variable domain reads DAGVTQSPTHLIKTRGQQVTLRCSPKSGHDTVSWYQQALGQGPQFIFQYYEEEERQRGNFPDRFSGHQFPNYSSELNVNALLLGDSALYLCASSPPKIQAKNIQYFGAGTRLSVL.

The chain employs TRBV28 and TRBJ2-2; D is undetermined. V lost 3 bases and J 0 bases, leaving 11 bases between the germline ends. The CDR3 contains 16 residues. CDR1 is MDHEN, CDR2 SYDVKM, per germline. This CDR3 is CASSFLAAPNTGELFF. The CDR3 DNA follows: TGTGCCAGCAGTTTTCTGGCGGCGCCGAACACCGGGGAGCTGTTTTTT.

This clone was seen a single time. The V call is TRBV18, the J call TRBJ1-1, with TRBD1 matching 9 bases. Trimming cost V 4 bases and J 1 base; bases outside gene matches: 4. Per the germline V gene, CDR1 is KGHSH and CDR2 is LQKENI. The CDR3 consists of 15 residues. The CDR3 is CASSRRTGENTEAFF. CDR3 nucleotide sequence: TGTGCCAGCTCACGACGGACAGGGGAGAACACTGAAGCTTTCTTT.

Here the CDR3 DNA reads TGTGCCAGCAGGGTGACAGGGGGGGTTTCCTACGAGCAGTACTTC. Translating it yields CASRVTGGVSYEQYF. V and J are TRBV6-1 and TRBJ2-7, with 9 bases lining up with TRBD1. V shed 6 bases, J shed 1 base, and the junction held 7 bases outside the gene matches. CDR3 length: 15 residues. The V gene's germline CDR1 is MNHNS and CDR2 SASEGT.

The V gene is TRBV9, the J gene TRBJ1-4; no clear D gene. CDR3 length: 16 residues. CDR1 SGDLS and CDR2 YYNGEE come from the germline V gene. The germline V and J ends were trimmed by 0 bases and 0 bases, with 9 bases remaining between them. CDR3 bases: TGTGCCAGCAGCGTAGACCCAGACACAACTAATGAAAAACTGTTTTTT. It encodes CASSVDPDTTNEKLFF.

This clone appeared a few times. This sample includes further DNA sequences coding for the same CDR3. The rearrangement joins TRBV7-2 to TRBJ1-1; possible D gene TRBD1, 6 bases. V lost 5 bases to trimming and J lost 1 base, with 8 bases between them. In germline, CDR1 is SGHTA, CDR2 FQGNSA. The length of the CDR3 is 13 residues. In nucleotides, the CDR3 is TGTGCCAGCAGCCTGGGACAGAACACTGAAGCTTTCTTT. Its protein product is CASSLGQNTEAFF.

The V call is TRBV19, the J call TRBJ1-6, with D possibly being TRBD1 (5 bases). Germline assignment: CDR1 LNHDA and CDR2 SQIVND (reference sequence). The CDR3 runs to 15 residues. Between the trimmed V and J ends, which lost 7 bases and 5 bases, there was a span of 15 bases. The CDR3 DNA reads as TGTGCCAGTACTGGAGGGACGCTAGATAATTCACCCCTCCACTTT. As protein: CASTGGTLDNSPLHF.

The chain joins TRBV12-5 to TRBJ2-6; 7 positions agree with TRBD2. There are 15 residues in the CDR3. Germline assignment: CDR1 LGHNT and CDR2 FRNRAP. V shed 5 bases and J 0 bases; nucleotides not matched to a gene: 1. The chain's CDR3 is CASGGGDSGANVLTF. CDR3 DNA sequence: TGTGCTAGTGGTGGGGGGGACTCTGGGGCCAACGTCCTGACTTTC.

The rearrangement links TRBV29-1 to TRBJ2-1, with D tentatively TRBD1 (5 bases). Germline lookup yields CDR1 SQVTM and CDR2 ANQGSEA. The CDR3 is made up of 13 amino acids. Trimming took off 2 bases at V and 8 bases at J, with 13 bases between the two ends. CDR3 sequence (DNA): TGCAGCGTTGAAAGACGAACAGGTGATGAGCAGTTCTTC. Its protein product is CSVERRTGDEQFF.

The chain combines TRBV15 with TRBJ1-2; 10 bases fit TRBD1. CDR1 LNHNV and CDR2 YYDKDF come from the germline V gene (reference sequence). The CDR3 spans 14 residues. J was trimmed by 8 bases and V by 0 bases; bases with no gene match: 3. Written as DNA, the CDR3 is TGTGCCACCAGCAGAGATAGGACAGGGGGAGGCTACACCTTC. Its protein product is CATSRDRTGGGYTF.

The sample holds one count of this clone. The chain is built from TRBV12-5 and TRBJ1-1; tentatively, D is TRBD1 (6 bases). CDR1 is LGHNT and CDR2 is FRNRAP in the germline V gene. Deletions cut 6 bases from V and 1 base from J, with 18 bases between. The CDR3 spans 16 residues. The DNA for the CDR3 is TGTGCTAGTGGCCTCAACAGGGCCCTGACGAACACTGAAGCTTTCTTT. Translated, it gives CASGLNRALTNTEAFF.

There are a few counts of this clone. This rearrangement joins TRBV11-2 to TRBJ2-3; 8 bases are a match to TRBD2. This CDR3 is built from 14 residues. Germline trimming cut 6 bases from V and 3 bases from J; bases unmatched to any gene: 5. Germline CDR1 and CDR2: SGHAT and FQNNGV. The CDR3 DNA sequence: TGTGCCAGCAGTCAAGCGGGGGTTACAGATACGCAGTATTTT. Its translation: CASSQAGVTDTQYF. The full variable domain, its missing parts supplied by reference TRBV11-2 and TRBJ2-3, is EAGVAQSPRYKIIEKRQSVAFWCNPISGHATLYWYQQILGQGPKLLIQFQNNGVVDDSQLPKDRFSAERLKGVDSTLKIQPAKLEDSAVYLCASSQAGVTDTQYFGPGTRLTVL.

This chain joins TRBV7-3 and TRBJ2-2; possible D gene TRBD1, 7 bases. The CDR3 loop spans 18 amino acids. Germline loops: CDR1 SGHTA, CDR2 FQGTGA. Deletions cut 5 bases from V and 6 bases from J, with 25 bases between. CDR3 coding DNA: TGTGCCAGCAGCCCCCCCCCGACAGGGAGTGGAGGGCCCGGGGAGCTGTTTTTT. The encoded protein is CASSPPPTGSGGPGELFF.

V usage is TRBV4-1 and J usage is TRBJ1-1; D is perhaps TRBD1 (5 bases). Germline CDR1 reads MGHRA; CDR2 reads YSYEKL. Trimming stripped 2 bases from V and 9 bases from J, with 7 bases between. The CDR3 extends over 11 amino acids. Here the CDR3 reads CASSQSGKAFF. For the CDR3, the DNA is TGCGCCAGCAGCCAATCAGGGAAAGCTTTCTTT.

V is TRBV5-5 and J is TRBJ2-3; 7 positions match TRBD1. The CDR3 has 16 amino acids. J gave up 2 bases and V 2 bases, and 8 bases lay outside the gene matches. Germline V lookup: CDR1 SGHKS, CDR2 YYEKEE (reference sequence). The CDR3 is CASSFPGGQNTDTQYF. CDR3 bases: TGTGCCAGCAGCTTCCCAGGGGGTCAGAACACAGATACGCAGTATTTT. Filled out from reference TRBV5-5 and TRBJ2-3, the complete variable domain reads DAGVTQSPTHLIKTRGQQVTLRCSPISGHKSVSWYQQVLGQGPQFIFQYYEKEERGRGNFPDRFSARQFPNYSSELNVNALLLGDSALYLCASSFPGGQNTDTQYFGPGTRLTVL.

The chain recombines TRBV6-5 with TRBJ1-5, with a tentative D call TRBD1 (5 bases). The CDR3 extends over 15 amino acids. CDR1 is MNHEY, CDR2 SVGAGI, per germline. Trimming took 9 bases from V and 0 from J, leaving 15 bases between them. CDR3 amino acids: CASRGGGNSNQPQHF. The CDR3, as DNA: TGTGCCAGTAGGGGAGGCGGAAATAGCAATCAGCCCCAGCATTTT.